The sequence of this TCR beta chain was determined in a study of CD8 T cells in ankylosing spondylitis. Overall study results and limits: Enrichment of disease-linked clones was reportedly significant in matched ankylosing spondylitis synovial fluid. Made up of under 10 highly homologous variants, a TCR beta motif appeared characteristic of ankylosing spondylitis blood. Relatively rare in peripheral blood, disease-linked clones were also CD8+.

Comments on this clonotype: Its antigen is not identified.

This CDR3 is 17 amino acids long. With V trimmed by 5 bases and J by 4 bases, 6 bases remained unmatched. Germline CDR1 reads LGHDT; CDR2 reads YNNKEL (reference sequence). In TCRdb, the 5' RACE reads were re-called with MiXCR into one record per CDR3 protein. Of some 400,000 distinct CDR3 sequences in the sample, 20% to 25% were seen once. Sequencing used blood, either unsorted or a sorted T cell fraction (not recorded which). The clonotype comes from a male donor with ankylosing spondylitis. J is TRBJ2-2 and V is TRBV3-1; TRBD2 aligns across 14 bases. The CDR3 DNA reads TGTGCCAGCAGCGGCGGACTAGCGGGAGGACGCACCGGGGAGCTGTTTTTT. Translation gives CASSGGLAGGRTGELFF.